Each of the 29 T cell receptor beta chains below was sequenced from the same sample in a study of cytomegalovirus exposure and HLA in healthy donors (dated by TCRdb to about 2017). The protocol used for the library was the immunoSEQ multiplex PCR assay. Drawn from immuneACCESS, this table holds only the in-frame rearrangements with V and J called that TCRdb kept. Clones are partly lost; checked studies trace under half to an unresolved V gene and leave the rest unexplained. In this sample the table shows about 38,000 clones, roughly 93% of which occur a single time. The ten top clones hold approximately 3.2% of the sample. Specimen: PBMCs. These receptor sequences come from a man aged 18 to 29 in good health and CMV-seronegative.

V and J are TRBV15 and TRBJ2-5; tentatively, D is TRBD2 (5 bases). The V gene lost 1 base and the J gene lost 1 base, with 10 bases spanning the gap. The CDR3 has 15 amino acids. Germline values: CDR1 LNHNV, CDR2 YYDKDF (reference sequence). The CDR3 loop is CATSRAGIIQETQYF. CDR3 DNA sequence: TGTGCCACCAGCAGAGCGGGAATTATCCAAGAGACCCAGTACTTC.

This chain links TRBV19 with TRBJ2-7; no firm D call. Germline V gene sequence: CDR1 LNHDA, CDR2 SQIVND (reference sequence). V lost 5 bases and J 7 bases, leaving 12 bases between the germline ends. CDR3 size: 12 residues. The CDR3 DNA reads as TGTGCCAGTAGTTCCATCATCGGGGAGCAGTACTTC. Protein product: CASSSIIGEQYF. Full variable domain (outside the CDR3, taken from reference TRBV19 and TRBJ2-7): DGGITQSPKYLFRKEGQNVTLSCEQNLNHDAMYWYRQDPGQGLRLIYYSQIVNDFQKGDIAEGYSVSREKKESFPLTVTSAQKNPTAFYLCASSSIIGEQYFGPGTRLTVT.

This clone appeared a few times. J is TRBJ2-7 and V is TRBV11-3; tentative D call: TRBD1 (6 bases). Germline CDR1 and CDR2: SGHNT and YENEEA. CDR3 length equals 15 residues. V lost 0 bases to trimming and J lost 1 base, with 10 bases between them. The CDR3 nucleotides read TGTGCCAGCAGCTTAGAGACAGGCCCATCCTACGAGCAGTACTTC. This sequence encodes CASSLETGPSYEQYF.

The chain uses TRBV12-5 and TRBJ2-3; 8 bases are a match to TRBD2. The CDR3 has 15 amino acids. With 7 bases clipped from V and 5 bases from J, the junction kept 11 bases outside the gene matches. Germline V gene sequence: CDR1 LGHNT, CDR2 FRNRAP. CDR3 loop: CASAPGGEWIDTQYF. The CDR3 nucleotides are TGTGCTAGTGCCCCCGGGGGGGAGTGGATAGATACGCAGTATTTT.

The rearrangement uses TRBV9 and TRBJ2-6, with unresolved D. This CDR3 region has 12 residues. Trimming stripped 6 bases from V and 7 bases from J, with 8 bases between. Looked up from germline, CDR1 is SGDLS and CDR2 is YYNGEE. CDR3 region: CASNSGANVLTF. CDR3 coding DNA: TGTGCCAGCAACAGTGGAGCCAACGTCCTGACTTTC. The full variable domain, in which reference TRBV9 and TRBJ2-6 provide the parts outside the CDR3, is DSGVTQTPKHLITATGQRVTLRCSPRSGDLSVYWYQQSLDQGLQFLIQYYNGEERAKGNILERFSAQQFPDLHSELNLSSLELGDSALYFCASNSGANVLTFGAGSRLTVL.

The V gene is TRBV9, the J gene TRBJ2-5, with 7 bases that match TRBD2. The CDR3 is 14 amino acids. With V trimmed by 0 bases and J by 2 bases, 1 base remained unmatched. From germline, CDR1 is SGDLS and CDR2 YYNGEE. DNA of the CDR3: TGTGCCAGCAGCGTAGCGGGGGGACAAGAGACCCAGTACTTC. Amino acid sequence: CASSVAGGQETQYF.

The chain links TRBV2 to TRBJ2-3; 9 bases map to TRBD2. The CDR3 is 16 amino acids. In germline, CDR1 is SNHLY, CDR2 FYNNEI. The V gene end was trimmed by 6 bases and the J gene end by 6 bases; junction bases not matched to a gene: 13. CDR3 sequence reads: CASRERSGSHWDTQYF. The CDR3 coding sequence is TGTGCCAGCAGAGAGCGTAGCGGGAGCCACTGGGATACGCAGTATTTT.

The chain has TRBV7-2 and TRBJ1-5; possible D gene TRBD1, 6 bases. Germline CDR1 is SGHTA and CDR2 is FQGNSA. The CDR3 is made up of 16 amino acids. V was cut by 2 bases and J by 0 bases, with 11 bases left in between. CDR3: CASSLQAGVSNQPQHF. CDR3 coding DNA: TGTGCCAGCAGCTTACAGGCAGGGGTTAGCAATCAGCCCCAGCATTTT.

The chain uses TRBV10-2 and TRBJ1-1; D might be TRBD1 (6 bases). The CDR3 runs to 13 residues. Germline CDR1 and CDR2: WSHSY and SAAADI. Trimming removed 6 bases at V and 5 bases at J, with 13 bases between. CDR3 coding DNA: TGCGCCAGCAGGGTTGGGGGGGCGACTGAAGCTTTCTTT. Protein product: CASRVGGATEAFF.

Of note for this clone: In the same sample, other DNA sequences code for this CDR3. The J gene is TRBJ2-1, the V gene TRBV5-1; 15 bases are a match to TRBD2. J was trimmed by 8 bases and V by 2 bases; bases with no gene match: 5. Germline values: CDR1 SGHRS, CDR2 YFSETQ. This CDR3 contains 16 residues. The DNA of the CDR3 is TGCGCCAGCAGCTTAGGGACTAGCGGGGGGCGGCATGAGCAGTTCTTC. This sequence encodes CASSLGTSGGRHEQFF. The full variable domain, with the rest looked up from reference TRBV5-1 and TRBJ2-1, is KAGVTQTPRYLIKTRGQQVTLSCSPISGHRSVSWYQQTPGQGLQFLFEYFSETQRNKGNFPGRFSGRQFSNSRSEMNVSTLELGDSALYLCASSLGTSGGRHEQFFGPGTRLTVL.

The chain employs TRBV30 and TRBJ1-6, with 8 positions matching TRBD1. V shed 1 base and J 4 bases; nucleotides not matched to a gene: 6. Germline CDR1 is GTSNPN and CDR2 is SVGIG (reference sequence). The CDR3 contains 16 residues. This CDR3 is CAWSASGTGYNSPLHF. As DNA, the CDR3 is TGTGCCTGGAGTGCATCCGGGACAGGTTATAATTCACCCCTCCACTTT.

The gene calls are TRBV5-4 and TRBJ2-1, with 11 bases aligning to TRBD2. Germline loops: CDR1 SGHNT, CDR2 YYREEE (reference sequence). The CDR3 sequence is 16 residues long. V shed 7 bases and J 0 bases; nucleotides not matched to a gene: 6. The CDR3 here is CASGASGRYSYNEQFF. CDR3 nucleotides: TGTGCCAGCGGGGCTAGCGGGAGGTACTCCTACAATGAGCAGTTCTTC.

This chain links TRBV18 with TRBJ1-5; D gene uncertain. V lost 4 bases and J 4 bases, leaving 14 bases between the germline ends. The CDR3 totals 15 residues. Per the germline V gene, CDR1 is KGHSH and CDR2 is LQKENI. The CDR3 reads CASSRRQVLNQPQHF. CDR3 sequence (DNA): TGTGCCAGCTCACGACGGCAGGTTCTTAATCAGCCCCAGCATTTT.

This CDR3 reads CASSLDLGQYYEQYF. The CDR3 DNA is TGCGCCAGCAGCCTGGATCTGGGACAGTACTACGAGCAGTACTTC. This rearrangement joins TRBV5-1 to TRBJ2-7; 7 nucleotides align to TRBD1. From germline, CDR1 is SGHRS and CDR2 YFSETQ. After removal of 4 bases from V and 3 bases from J, the junction contained 10 bases not matched to a gene. CDR3 length equals 15 residues.

V is TRBV18 and J is TRBJ1-1; D is undetermined. The ends were cut back, 4 bases at V and 1 base at J, with 10 bases in the middle. The CDR3 has 14 amino acids. CDR1 and CDR2 (germline): KGHSH, LQKENI. CDR3 residues: CASSRGPGNTEAFF. Written as DNA, the CDR3 is TGTGCCAGCTCACGCGGGCCCGGGAACACTGAAGCTTTCTTT.

This clone occurred once. V gene TRBV7-9 combines with J gene TRBJ1-1; D ambiguous. The germline V gene encodes CDR1 SEHNR and CDR2 FQNEAQ (reference sequence). Trimming removed 4 bases from V and 1 base from J, with 4 bases in between. The CDR3 sequence is 12 residues long. This CDR3 is CASSSKNTEAFF. The CDR3 nucleotides read TGTGCCAGCAGCTCAAAGAACACTGAAGCTTTCTTT.

The chain employs TRBV30 and TRBJ1-5, with a tentative D call TRBD1 (6 bases). Germline loops: CDR1 GTSNPN, CDR2 SVGIG (reference sequence). V lost 3 bases, J lost 4 bases, and 13 bases lay in between. CDR3 length equals 14 residues. The CDR3: CAWSGTLGNQPQHF. DNA of the CDR3: TGTGCCTGGAGCGGGACACTGGGAAATCAGCCCCAGCATTTT.

The CDR3 DNA is TGTGCCAGCAGCCCCGGAGAGCCTGGAAACACCATATATTTT. Encoded protein: CASSPGEPGNTIYF. The J gene is TRBJ1-3, the V gene TRBV5-4; D unresolved. Trimming left V 4 bases short and J 2 bases short, with 10 bases between. CDR3 length: 14 residues. Germline lookup yields CDR1 SGHNT and CDR2 YYREEE (reference sequence).

The chain couples TRBV14 to TRBJ2-1; 7 nucleotides agree with TRBD1. The CDR3 is 14 amino acids. The J segment lost 12 bases and the V segment lost 4 bases, leaving 12 bases of the junction unmatched. CDR1 SGHDN and CDR2 FVKESK come from the germline V gene. The CDR3 DNA sequence: TGTGCCAGCAGCCGGACAGGCGGGCTTGGTGGGCAGTTCTTC. This sequence encodes CASSRTGGLGGQFF.

The CDR3 reads CASSTGQVNEQFF. For the CDR3, the DNA is TGTGCCAGCAGTACTGGACAAGTCAATGAGCAGTTCTTC. The chain couples TRBV6-5 to TRBJ2-1; a possible D gene is TRBD1 (5 bases). The length of the CDR3 is 13 residues. Deletions cut 5 bases from V and 6 bases from J, with 11 bases between. Germline CDR1 MNHEY, CDR2 SVGAGI.

The rearrangement joins TRBV6-5 to TRBJ2-1, with TRBD2 matching over 8 bases. The CDR3 contains 13 residues. J lost 2 bases, V lost 11 bases, and 5 bases had no gene match. Germline assignment: CDR1 MNHEY and CDR2 SVGAGI. CDR3 nucleotides: TGTGCCTCGGGGGGGTACCCCTACAATGAGCAGTTCTTC. This codes for CASGGYPYNEQFF.

This clone appeared once. This chain joins TRBV6-5 and TRBJ1-2, with 8 nucleotides matching TRBD1. The germline gives CDR1 MNHEY, CDR2 SVGAGI. Trimming at V came to 4 bases and at J to 4 bases, leaving 8 bases not matched to a gene. This CDR3 is built from 15 residues. The CDR3: CASSSLPGQVYGYTF. CDR3 nucleotides: TGTGCCAGCAGTTCCTTACCGGGACAGGTCTATGGCTACACCTTC.

The chain combines TRBV27 with TRBJ2-1; D gene unclear. Trimming stripped 5 bases from V and 4 bases from J, with 21 bases between. The CDR3 totals 17 residues. The germline CDR1 and CDR2 sequences are MNHEY and SMNVEV (reference sequence). CDR3 amino acids: CASSPGSTKVGYNEQFF. The CDR3 coding sequence is TGTGCCAGCAGTCCTGGTAGCACAAAAGTGGGTTACAATGAGCAGTTCTTC.

The CDR3 loop is CASSLAGRSETQYF. The CDR3, as DNA: TGTGCCAGCAGTTTAGCCGGGAGGAGTGAGACCCAGTACTTC. V is TRBV28 and J is TRBJ2-5; 7 bases are shared with TRBD2. CDR1 MDHEN and CDR2 SYDVKM come from the germline V gene. J was trimmed by 5 bases and V by 2 bases; bases with no gene match: 5. The CDR3 length is 14 residues. Full variable domain (rest looked up from reference TRBV28 and TRBJ2-5): DVKVTQSSRYLVKRTGEKVFLECVQDMDHENMFWYRQDPGLGLRLIYFSYDVKMKEKGDIPEGYSVSREKKERFSLILESASTNQTSMYLCASSLAGRSETQYFGPGTRLLVL.

The chain links TRBV11-2 to TRBJ2-1; the D gene is possibly TRBD1 (5 bases). The V end lost 5 bases, the J end lost 8 bases, and 22 bases lay between the germline ends. CDR1 SGHAT and CDR2 FQNNGV come from the germline V gene. This CDR3 contains 16 residues. CDR3 residues: CASSPRAGKTFDEQFF. The CDR3 nucleotides are TGTGCCAGCAGCCCCCGGGCAGGGAAAACCTTTGATGAGCAGTTCTTC.

The genes are TRBV7-9 and TRBJ1-5; no definite D call. Germline CDR1 and CDR2: SEHNR and FQNEAQ (reference sequence). V was shortened by 2 bases and J by 7 bases, with 6 bases between the two germline ends. The CDR3 is made up of 12 amino acids. The CDR3 sequence: CASSLPGQPQHF. Here the CDR3 DNA reads TGTGCCAGCAGCTTACCGGGACAGCCCCAGCATTTT.

The chain recombines TRBV13 with TRBJ2-7, with D perhaps TRBD1 (6 bases). The CDR3 consists of 13 residues. The germline CDR1 and CDR2 sequences are PRHDT and FYEKMQ (reference sequence). V was cut by 5 bases and J by 5 bases, with 13 bases left in between. The CDR3: CASSLQGLDEQYF. The CDR3 coding sequence is TGTGCCAGCAGCCTACAGGGTCTGGACGAGCAGTACTTC.

The chain couples TRBV30 to TRBJ2-5, with D tentatively TRBD1 (5 bases). CDR3 size: 14 residues. The ends were cut back, 5 bases at V and 1 base at J, with 14 bases in the middle. The germline gives CDR1 GTSNPN, CDR2 SVGIG (reference sequence). In DNA form, the CDR3 reads TGTGCCTGGGAAGAAGGGGTTCTCCAAGAGACCCAGTACTTC. Protein sequence: CAWEEGVLQETQYF.

CDR3 nucleotide sequence: TGTGCCAGCAGCGGGGCCCTCTTCTCCTACGAGCAGTACTTC. It encodes CASSGALFSYEQYF. The chain has TRBV5-6 and TRBJ2-7; weak D call: TRBD1 (5 bases). V was shortened by 4 bases and J by 0 bases, with 11 bases between the two germline ends. Germline lookup yields CDR1 SGHDT and CDR2 YYEEEE. There are 14 residues in the CDR3. Full variable domain (rest looked up from reference TRBV5-6 and TRBJ2-7): DAGVTQSPTHLIKTRGQQVTLRCSPKSGHDTVSWYQQALGQGPQFIFQYYEEEERQRGNFPDRFSGHQFPNYSSELNVNALLLGDSALYLCASSGALFSYEQYFGPGTRLTVT.